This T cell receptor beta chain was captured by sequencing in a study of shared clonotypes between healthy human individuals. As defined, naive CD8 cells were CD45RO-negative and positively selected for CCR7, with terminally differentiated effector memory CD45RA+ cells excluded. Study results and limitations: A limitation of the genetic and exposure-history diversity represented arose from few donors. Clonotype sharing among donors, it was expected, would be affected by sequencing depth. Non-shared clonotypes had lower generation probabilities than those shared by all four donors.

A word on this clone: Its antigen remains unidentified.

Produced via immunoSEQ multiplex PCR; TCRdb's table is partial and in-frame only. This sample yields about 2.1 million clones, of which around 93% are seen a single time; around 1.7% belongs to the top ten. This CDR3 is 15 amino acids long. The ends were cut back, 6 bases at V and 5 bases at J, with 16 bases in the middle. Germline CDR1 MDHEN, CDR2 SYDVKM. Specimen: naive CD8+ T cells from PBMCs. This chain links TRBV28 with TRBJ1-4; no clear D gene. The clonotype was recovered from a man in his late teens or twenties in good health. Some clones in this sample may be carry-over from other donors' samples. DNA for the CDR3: TGTGCCAGCAGATCGACCGCTCGTGTAAATGAAAAACTGTTTTTT. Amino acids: CASRSTARVNEKLFF.